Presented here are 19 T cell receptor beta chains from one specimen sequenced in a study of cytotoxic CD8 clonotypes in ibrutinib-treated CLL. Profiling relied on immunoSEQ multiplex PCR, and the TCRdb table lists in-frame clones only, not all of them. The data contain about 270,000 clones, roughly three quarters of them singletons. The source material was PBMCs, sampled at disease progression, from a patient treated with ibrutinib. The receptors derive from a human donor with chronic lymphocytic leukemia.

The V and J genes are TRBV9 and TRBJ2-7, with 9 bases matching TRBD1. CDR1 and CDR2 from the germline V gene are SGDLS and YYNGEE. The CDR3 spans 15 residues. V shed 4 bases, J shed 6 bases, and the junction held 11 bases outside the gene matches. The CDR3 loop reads CASSSHPTGGAEQYF. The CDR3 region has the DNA TGTGCCAGCAGCTCCCACCCAACAGGGGGCGCCGAGCAGTACTTC.

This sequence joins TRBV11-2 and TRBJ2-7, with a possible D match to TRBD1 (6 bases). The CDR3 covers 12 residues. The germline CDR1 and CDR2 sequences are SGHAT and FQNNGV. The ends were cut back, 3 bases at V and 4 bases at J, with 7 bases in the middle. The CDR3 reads CASSFTGYEQYF. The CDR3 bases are TGTGCCAGCAGCTTCACAGGGTACGAGCAGTACTTC.

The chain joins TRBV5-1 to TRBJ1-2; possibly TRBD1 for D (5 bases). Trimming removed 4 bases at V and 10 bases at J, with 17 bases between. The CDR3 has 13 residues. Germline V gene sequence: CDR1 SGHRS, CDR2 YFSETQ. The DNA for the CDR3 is TGCGCCAGCAGCCCAGGGTCTGGAAGGATCTACACCTTC. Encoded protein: CASSPGSGRIYTF. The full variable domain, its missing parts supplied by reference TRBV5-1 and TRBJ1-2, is KAGVTQTPRYLIKTRGQQVTLSCSPISGHRSVSWYQQTPGQGLQFLFEYFSETQRNKGNFPGRFSGRQFSNSRSEMNVSTLELGDSALYLCASSPGSGRIYTFGSGTRLTVV.

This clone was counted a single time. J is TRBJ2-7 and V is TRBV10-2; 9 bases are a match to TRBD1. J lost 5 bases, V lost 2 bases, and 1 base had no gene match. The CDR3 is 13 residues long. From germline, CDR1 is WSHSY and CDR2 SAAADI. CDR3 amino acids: CASSEDRGDEQYF. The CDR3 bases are TGCGCCAGCAGTGAGGACAGGGGGGACGAGCAGTACTTC.

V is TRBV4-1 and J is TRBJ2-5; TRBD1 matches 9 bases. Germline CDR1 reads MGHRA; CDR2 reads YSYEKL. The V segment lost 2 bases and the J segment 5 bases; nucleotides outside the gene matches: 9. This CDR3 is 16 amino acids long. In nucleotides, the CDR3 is TGCGCCAGCAGCCAACCCTTGGGACAGGGCCGCGAGACCCAGTACTTC. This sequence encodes CASSQPLGQGRETQYF.

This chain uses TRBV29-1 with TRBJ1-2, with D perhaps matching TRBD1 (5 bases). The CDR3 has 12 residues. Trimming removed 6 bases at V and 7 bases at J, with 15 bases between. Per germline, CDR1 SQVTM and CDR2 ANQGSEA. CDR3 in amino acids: CSVGVGAGGYTF. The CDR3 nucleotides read TGCAGCGTGGGCGTCGGGGCGGGTGGCTACACCTTC.

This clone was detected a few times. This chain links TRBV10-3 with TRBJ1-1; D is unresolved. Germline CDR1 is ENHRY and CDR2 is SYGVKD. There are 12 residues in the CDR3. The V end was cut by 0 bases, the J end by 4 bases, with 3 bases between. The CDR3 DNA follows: TGTGCCATCAGTGAGTCGGGCACTGAAGCTTTCTTT. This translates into CAISESGTEAFF.

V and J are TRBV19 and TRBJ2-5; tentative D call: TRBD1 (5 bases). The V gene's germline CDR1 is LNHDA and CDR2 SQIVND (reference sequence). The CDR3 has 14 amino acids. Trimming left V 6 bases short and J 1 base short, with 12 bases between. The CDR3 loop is CASSPGHVQETQYF. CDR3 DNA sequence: TGTGCCAGTAGCCCCGGACACGTCCAAGAGACCCAGTACTTC.

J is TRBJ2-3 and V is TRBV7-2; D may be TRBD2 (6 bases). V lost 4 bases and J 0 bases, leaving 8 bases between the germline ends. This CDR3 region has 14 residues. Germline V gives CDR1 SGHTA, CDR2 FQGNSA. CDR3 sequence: CASSSGTSTDTQYF. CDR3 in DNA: TGTGCCAGCAGCTCCGGGACTAGCACAGATACGCAGTATTTT.

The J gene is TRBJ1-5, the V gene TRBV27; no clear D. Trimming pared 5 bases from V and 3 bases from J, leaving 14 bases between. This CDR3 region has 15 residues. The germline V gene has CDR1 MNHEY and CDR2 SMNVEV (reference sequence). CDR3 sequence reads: CASSPHGLNNQPQHF. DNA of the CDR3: TGTGCCAGCAGTCCACACGGACTGAACAATCAGCCCCAGCATTTT.

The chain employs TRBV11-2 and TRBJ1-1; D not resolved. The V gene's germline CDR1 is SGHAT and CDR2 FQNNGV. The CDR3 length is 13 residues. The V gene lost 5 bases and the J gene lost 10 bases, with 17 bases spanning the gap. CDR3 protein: CASSPRTPLAAFF. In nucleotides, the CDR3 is TGTGCCAGCAGCCCACGGACCCCCCTGGCAGCTTTCTTT. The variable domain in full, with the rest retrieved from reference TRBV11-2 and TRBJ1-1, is EAGVAQSPRYKIIEKRQSVAFWCNPISGHATLYWYQQILGQGPKLLIQFQNNGVVDDSQLPKDRFSAERLKGVDSTLKIQPAKLEDSAVYLCASSPRTPLAAFFGQGTRLTVV.

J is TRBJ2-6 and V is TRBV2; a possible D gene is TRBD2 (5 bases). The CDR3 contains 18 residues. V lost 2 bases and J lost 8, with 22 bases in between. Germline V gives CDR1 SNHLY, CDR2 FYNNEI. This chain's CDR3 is CASSESGRSLLLPNVLTF. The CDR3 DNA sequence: TGTGCCAGCAGTGAATCGGGGAGATCCCTCCTTCTACCCAACGTCCTGACTTTC.

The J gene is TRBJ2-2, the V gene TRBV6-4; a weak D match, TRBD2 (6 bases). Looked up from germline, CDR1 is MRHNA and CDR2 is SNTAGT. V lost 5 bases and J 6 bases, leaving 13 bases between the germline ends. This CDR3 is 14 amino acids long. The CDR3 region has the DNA TGTGCCAGCAGTTCGGAGGGTCGGCCCGGGGAGCTGTTTTTT. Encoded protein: CASSSEGRPGELFF.

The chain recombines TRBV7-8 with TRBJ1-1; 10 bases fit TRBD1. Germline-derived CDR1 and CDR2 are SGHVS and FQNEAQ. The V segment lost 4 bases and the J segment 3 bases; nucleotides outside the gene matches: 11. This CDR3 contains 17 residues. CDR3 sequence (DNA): TGTGCCAGCAGCTCCTCCGGGACAGGGGTTTATGACACTGAAGCTTTCTTT. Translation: CASSSSGTGVYDTEAFF.

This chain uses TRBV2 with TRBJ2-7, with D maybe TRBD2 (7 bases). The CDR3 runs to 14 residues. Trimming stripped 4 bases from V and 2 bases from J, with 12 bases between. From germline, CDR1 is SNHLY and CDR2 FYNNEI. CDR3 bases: TGTGCCAGCAGTGTCGGCGGGGGCCCCTACGAGCAGTACTTC. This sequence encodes CASSVGGGPYEQYF. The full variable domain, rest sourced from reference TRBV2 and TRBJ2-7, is EPEVTQTPSHQVTQMGQEVILRCVPISNHLYFYWYRQILGQKVEFLVSFYNNEISEKSEIFDDQFSVERPDGSNFTLKIRSTKLEDSAMYFCASSVGGGPYEQYFGPGTRLTVT.

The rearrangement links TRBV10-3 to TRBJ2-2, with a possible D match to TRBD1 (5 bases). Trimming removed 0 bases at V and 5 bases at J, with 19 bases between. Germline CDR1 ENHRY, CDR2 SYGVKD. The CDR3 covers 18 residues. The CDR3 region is CAISESGARTLGTGELFF. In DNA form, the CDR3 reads TGTGCCATCAGTGAGTCTGGGGCCCGGACCTTGGGTACCGGGGAGCTGTTTTTT.

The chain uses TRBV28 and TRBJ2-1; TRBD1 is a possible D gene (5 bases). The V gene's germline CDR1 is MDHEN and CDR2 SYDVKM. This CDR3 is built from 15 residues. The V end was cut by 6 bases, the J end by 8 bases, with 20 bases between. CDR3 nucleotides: TGTGCCAGCAGCCGAAGGGGTCTAGTGAAGGATGAGCAGTTCTTC. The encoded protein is CASSRRGLVKDEQFF.

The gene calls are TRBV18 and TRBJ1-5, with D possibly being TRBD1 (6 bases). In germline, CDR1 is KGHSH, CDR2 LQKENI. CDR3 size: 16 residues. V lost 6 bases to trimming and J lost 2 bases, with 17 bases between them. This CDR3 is CASSHREGLGNQPQHF. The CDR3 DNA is TGTGCCAGCTCTCACAGGGAGGGTTTAGGCAATCAGCCCCAGCATTTT.

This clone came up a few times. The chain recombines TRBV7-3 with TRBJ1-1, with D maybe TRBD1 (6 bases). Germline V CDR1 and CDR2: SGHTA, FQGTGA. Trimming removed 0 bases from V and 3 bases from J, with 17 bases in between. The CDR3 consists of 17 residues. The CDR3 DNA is TGTGCCAGCAGCTTAACGTACAGGGTCGTGGGGGACACTGAAGCTTTCTTT. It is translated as CASSLTYRVVGDTEAFF.